This T cell receptor (beta chain) was sequenced during a study of radiotherapy plus CTLA-4 blockade in lung cancer. Study observations and caveats: Researchers report tumor-derived TCR clones expanding in blood after radiotherapy plus ipilimumab.

Per germline, CDR1 MNHNS and CDR2 SASEGT. This CDR3 is built from 14 residues. Trimming took 6 bases from V and 5 from J, leaving 16 bases between them. Only in-frame clones appear in the TCRdb table, and some are missing; sequencing was by immunoSEQ multiplex PCR. In the table there are 100,000 or so clones, roughly four fifths of which are singletons. The table lists this clone with a count of one. Its specificity is not known. Sample: peripheral blood, taken from a patient treated with radiotherapy plus ipilimumab. The TCR comes from a human donor with non-small cell lung cancer that progressed on radiotherapy plus ipilimumab. The J gene is TRBJ1-1, the V gene TRBV6-1; tentative D call: TRBD1 (5 bases). The CDR3 spells CASRARGVGTEAFF. CDR3 in DNA: TGTGCCAGCAGAGCTAGGGGCGTGGGGACTGAAGCTTTCTTT.